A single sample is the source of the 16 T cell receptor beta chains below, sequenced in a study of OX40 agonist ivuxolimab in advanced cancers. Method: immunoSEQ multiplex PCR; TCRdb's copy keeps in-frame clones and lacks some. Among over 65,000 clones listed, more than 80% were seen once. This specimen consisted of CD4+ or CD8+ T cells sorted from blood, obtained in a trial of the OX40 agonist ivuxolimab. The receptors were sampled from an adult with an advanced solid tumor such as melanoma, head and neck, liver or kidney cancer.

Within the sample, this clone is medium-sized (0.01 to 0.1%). The CDR3 is CASSYSTRLNTEAFF. The CDR3 nucleotides read TGTGCCAGCAGTTACTCGACAAGATTGAACACTGAAGCTTTCTTT. The V gene is TRBV6-5, the J gene TRBJ1-1, with D uncertain. The CDR3 extends over 15 amino acids. Trimming cost V 0 bases and J 0 bases, with 8 bases left between them. Looked up from germline, CDR1 is MNHEY and CDR2 is SVGAGI.

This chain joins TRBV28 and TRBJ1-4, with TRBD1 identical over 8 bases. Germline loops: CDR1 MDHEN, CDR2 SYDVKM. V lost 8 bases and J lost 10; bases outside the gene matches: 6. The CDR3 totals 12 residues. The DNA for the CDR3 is TGTGCCAGCGGACAGGGTATTGGAAAACTGTTTTTT. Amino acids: CASGQGIGKLFF. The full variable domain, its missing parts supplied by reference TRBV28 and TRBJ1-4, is DVKVTQSSRYLVKRTGEKVFLECVQDMDHENMFWYRQDPGLGLRLIYFSYDVKMKEKGDIPEGYSVSREKKERFSLILESASTNQTSMYLCASGQGIGKLFFGSGTQLSVL.

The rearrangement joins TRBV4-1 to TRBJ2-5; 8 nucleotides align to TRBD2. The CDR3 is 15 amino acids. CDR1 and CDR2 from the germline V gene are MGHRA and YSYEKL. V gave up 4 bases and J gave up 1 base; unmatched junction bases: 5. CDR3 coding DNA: TGCGCCAGCAGCCCTCGTAGCGGGGCCCAAGAGACCCAGTACTTC. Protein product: CASSPRSGAQETQYF.

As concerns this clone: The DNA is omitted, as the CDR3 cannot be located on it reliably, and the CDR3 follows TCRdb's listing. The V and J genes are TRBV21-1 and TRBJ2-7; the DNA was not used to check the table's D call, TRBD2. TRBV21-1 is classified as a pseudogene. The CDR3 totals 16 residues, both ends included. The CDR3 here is CASSKMVAGGTYEQYF.

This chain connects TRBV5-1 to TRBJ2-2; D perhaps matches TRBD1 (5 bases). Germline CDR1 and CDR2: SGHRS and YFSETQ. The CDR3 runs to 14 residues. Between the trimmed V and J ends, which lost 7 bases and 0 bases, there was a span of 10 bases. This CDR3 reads CASRAGPNTGELFF. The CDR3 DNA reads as TGCGCCAGCCGCGCAGGGCCGAACACCGGGGAGCTGTTTTTT.

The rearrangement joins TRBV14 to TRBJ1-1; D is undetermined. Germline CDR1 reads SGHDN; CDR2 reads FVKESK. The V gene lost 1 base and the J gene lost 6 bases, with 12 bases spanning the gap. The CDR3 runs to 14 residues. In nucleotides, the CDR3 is TGTGCCAGCAGCCAAGGGTTCACGACCGCTGAAGCTTTCTTT. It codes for CASSQGFTTAEAFF.

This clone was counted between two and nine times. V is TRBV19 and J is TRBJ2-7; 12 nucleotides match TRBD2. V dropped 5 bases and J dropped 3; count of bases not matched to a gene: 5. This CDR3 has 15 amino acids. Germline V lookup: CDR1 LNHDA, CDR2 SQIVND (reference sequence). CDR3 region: CASSAMGLAGYEQYF. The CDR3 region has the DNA TGTGCCAGTAGTGCGATGGGACTAGCGGGCTACGAGCAGTACTTC.

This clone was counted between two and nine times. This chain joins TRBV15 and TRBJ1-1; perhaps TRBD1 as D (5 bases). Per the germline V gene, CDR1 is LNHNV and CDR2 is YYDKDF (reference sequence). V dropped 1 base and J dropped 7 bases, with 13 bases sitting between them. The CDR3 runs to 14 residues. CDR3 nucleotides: TGTGCCACCAGCAGAGCGGGGTACAGGAATGAAGCTTTCTTT. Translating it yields CATSRAGYRNEAFF.

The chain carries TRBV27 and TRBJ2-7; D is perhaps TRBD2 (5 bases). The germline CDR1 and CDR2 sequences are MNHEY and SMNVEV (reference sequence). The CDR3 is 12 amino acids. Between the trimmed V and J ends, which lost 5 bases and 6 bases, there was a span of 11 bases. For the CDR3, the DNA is TGTGCCAGCAGTACCGGGAACCGCGAGCAGTACTTC. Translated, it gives CASSTGNREQYF.

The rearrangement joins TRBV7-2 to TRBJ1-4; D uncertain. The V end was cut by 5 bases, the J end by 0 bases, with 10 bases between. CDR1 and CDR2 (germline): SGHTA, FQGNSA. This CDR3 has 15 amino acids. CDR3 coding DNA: TGTGCCAGCAGCCCGTCGGTTGCAACTAATGAAAAACTGTTTTTT. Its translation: CASSPSVATNEKLFF.

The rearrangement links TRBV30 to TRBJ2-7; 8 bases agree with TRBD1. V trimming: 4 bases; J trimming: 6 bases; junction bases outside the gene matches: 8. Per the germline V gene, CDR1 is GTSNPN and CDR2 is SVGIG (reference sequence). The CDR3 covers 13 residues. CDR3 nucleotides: TGTGCCTGGAAGGGACAGGCGACTGCCGAGCAGTACTTC. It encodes CAWKGQATAEQYF.

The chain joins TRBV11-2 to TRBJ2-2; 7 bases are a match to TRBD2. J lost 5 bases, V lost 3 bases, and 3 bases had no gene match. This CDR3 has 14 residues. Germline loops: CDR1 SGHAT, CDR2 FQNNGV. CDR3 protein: CASSFRSGTGELFF. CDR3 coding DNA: TGTGCCAGCAGCTTTCGTAGCGGGACCGGGGAGCTGTTTTTT. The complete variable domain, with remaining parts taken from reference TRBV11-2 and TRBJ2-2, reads EAGVAQSPRYKIIEKRQSVAFWCNPISGHATLYWYQQILGQGPKLLIQFQNNGVVDDSQLPKDRFSAERLKGVDSTLKIQPAKLEDSAVYLCASSFRSGTGELFFGEGSRLTVL.

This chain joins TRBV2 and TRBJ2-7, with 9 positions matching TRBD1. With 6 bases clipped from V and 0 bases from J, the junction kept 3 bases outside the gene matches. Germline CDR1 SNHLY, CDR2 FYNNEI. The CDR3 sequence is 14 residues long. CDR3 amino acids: CASSRDRVSYEQYF. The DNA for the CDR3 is TGTGCCAGCAGCCGGGACAGGGTCTCCTACGAGCAGTACTTC.

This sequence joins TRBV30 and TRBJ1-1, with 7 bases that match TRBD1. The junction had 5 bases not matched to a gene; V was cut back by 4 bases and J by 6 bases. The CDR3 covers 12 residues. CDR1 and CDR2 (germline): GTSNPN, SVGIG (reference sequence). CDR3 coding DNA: TGTGCCTGGACCCAAGGGGGCCCTGAAGCTTTCTTT. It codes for CAWTQGGPEAFF.

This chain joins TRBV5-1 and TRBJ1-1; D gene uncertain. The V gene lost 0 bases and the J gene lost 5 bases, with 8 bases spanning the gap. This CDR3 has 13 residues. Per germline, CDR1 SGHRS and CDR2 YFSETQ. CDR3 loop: CASSLGGVTEAFF. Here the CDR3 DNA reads TGCGCCAGCAGCTTGGGGGGTGTTACTGAAGCTTTCTTT.

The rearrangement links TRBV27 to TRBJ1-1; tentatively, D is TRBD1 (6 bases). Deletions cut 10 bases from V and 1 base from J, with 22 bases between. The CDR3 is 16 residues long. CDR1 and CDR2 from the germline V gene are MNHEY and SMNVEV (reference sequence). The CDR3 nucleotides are TGTGCCAAGGGGGGGACTGGAGTAGATGGGAACACTGAAGCTTTCTTT. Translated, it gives CAKGGTGVDGNTEAFF.